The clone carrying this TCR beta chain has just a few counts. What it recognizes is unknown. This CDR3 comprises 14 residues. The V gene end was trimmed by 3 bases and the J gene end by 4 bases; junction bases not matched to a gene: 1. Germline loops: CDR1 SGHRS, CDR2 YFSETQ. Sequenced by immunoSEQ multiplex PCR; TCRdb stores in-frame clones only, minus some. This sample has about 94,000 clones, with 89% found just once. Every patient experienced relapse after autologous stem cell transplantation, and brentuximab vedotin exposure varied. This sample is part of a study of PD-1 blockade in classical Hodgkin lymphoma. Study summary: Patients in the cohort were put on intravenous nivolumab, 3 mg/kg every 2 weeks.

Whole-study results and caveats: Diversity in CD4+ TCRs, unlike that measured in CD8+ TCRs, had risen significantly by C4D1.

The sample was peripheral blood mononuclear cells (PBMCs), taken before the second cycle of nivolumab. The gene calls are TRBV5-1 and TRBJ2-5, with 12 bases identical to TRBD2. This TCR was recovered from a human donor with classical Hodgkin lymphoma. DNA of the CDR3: TGCGCCAGCAGCTGGGGACTAGCGGGAGAGACCCAGTACTTC. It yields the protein CASSWGLAGETQYF.